The present entry profiles one T cell receptor beta chain with its context. The entry originates in a study of blood T cell repertoires in COVID-19. Overall study: T cells, B-cell-depleted T cells, or PBMCs supplied cDNA or gDNA.

The CDR3 length is 16 residues. V shed 3 bases and J 9 bases; nucleotides not matched to a gene: 9. Germline V lookup: CDR1 SNHLY, CDR2 FYNNEI. Original handling: Researchers report that nucleated cell counts were estimated from reference gene primer amplification. Libraries were prepared by immunoSEQ multiplex PCR; TCRdb keeps only in-frame clonotypes and omits some of them. V and J calls and clone size are those listed in that table; D and trimming were worked out from the DNA. The sample includes under 300,000 clones, roughly 88% of them seen just once. Sequenced: peripheral blood. The TCR comes from a man in his forties who had recovered from COVID-19. The J gene is TRBJ2-1, the V gene TRBV2, with 12 bases identical to TRBD2. CDR3 nucleotide sequence: TGTGCCAGCAGTGACAGGGAACTAGCGGGAGGAGCTGAGCAGTTCTTC. It is translated as CASSDRELAGGAEQFF.